The rows below give T cell receptor beta chains drawn from one sample of a study of cytomegalovirus exposure and HLA in healthy donors. The method was immunoSEQ multiplex PCR; TCRdb's version includes in-frame clones alone and lacks a portion of them. The sample lists around 200,000 clones; approximately 83% were seen once. Material: PBMCs. The source is a woman aged 50 to 65 in good health and CMV-seropositive. Both conserved end residues are trimmed from each CDR3. Expanded clones get a size class; other rows say once, few or many, or leave the size out.

once | TRBJ1-1 | TRBV7-8 | ASSLVGSGVEAF
. | TRBJ2-7 | TRBV30 | ACGPGQRRDEQY
. | TRBJ1-1 | TRBV7-9 | ASSLGGDEPEAF
once | TRBJ1-6 | TRBV5-4 | ASCYGREKGSPLH
. | TRBJ2-7 | TRBV2 | ASLRDRGTYEQY
. | TRBJ1-2 | TRBV7-2 | ASSSGQGGGYT
few | TRBJ1-5 | TRBV10-2 | ASRGQALWPQH
. | TRBJ2-7 | TRBV19 | ASSIAGYYEQY
. | TRBJ1-1 | TRBV6-1 | ASSVRVTNTEAF
. | TRBJ2-2 | TRBV18 | ASSPLTRKNTGELF
. | TRBJ1-5 | TRBV28 | ASSLAVHGQPQH
. | TRBJ2-1 | TRBV7-4 | ASSLGTSGGYNEQF
. | TRBJ2-7 | TRBV18 | ASSPLRDRTHEQY
. | TRBJ2-1 | TRBV6-4 | ATGVEVGDEQF
. | TRBJ2-3 | TRBV19 | ASSTTGPRDTQY
. | TRBJ1-5 | TRBV6-5 | ASRGQNSNQPQH
. | TRBJ2-1 | TRBV21-1 | ASSKEGDRGPNEQF
. | TRBJ2-7 | TRBV30 | AWSVSRADEQY
. | TRBJ1-4 | TRBV5-5 | ASSARTTTNEKLF
once | TRBJ1-4 | TRBV7-8 | ASSLRRVANEKLF
. | TRBJ2-3 | TRBV7-3 | ASSFPGGDTQY
. | TRBJ2-1 | TRBV19 | ASSIPGEQF
. | TRBJ1-2 | TRBV28 | ASSLRGQYGYT
. | . | TRBV5-4 | ASSLELAGVSYEQY
. | TRBJ1-4 | TRBV7-9 | ASSYRDAGGAYNEKLF
. | TRBJ2-5 | TRBV15 | ATSRDGGLAGSQETQY
. | TRBJ2-1 | TRBV7-8 | ASSLVAGPSYNEQF
few | TRBJ1-3 | TRBV7-9 | ASSPRGGSGNTIY
. | TRBJ1-1 | TRBV19 | ASRTGEPEEAF
. | TRBJ2-3 | TRBV5-6 | ASTPVERGGPYTQY
. | TRBJ1-5 | TRBV7-2 | ASSLQGGAENQPQH
few | TRBJ1-3 | TRBV5-6 | ASSDTFSGNTIY
. | TRBJ1-6 | TRBV6-1 | ASRAGNSPLH
. | TRBJ1-5 | TRBV5-1 | ASSLVAGSNQPQH
. | TRBJ2-1 | TRBV2 | ASFRFGTNYNEQF
. | TRBJ1-6 | TRBV7-9 | ASSPRTGYNSPLH
few | TRBJ1-6 | TRBV6-1 | ASSRDNSPLH
. | TRBJ1-1 | TRBV11-2 | ASSLWDGGNTEAF
. | TRBJ1-2 | TRBV21-1 | ASSVEGGQGNYGYT
. | TRBJ1-1 | TRBV7-2 | ASSPIRGKGTEAF
. | TRBJ1-4 | TRBV25-1 | ASRSRTSTNEKLF
. | TRBJ2-7 | TRBV5-1 | ASREDATNLKPYEQY
. | TRBJ2-7 | TRBV9 | ASSVLGGASYEQY
. | TRBJ2-2 | TRBV27 | ASRNRRSNTGELF
. | TRBJ1-1 | TRBV2 | ASSVEHIPGTEAF
. | TRBJ1-1 | TRBV7-6 | ASSARQGVNTEAF
few | TRBJ2-5 | TRBV5-1 | ASSDPGQYQETQY
. | TRBJ2-1 | TRBV9 | ASSVGLTRQSRSYNEQF
. | TRBJ1-2 | TRBV19 | ASGQALSYGYT
. | TRBJ1-1 | TRBV5-4 | ASSSGQGGRDTEAF
. | TRBJ1-1 | TRBV7-9 | ASSQWGGNTEAF
. | TRBJ2-3 | TRBV4-1 | ASSQDRGEGTDTQY